A single sample is the source of the 32 T cell receptor beta chains below, sequenced in a study of control samples from healthy donors and cancer patients. This table comes from immunoSEQ multiplex PCR, and its TCRdb copy is limited to in-frame clones, with some not included. In all, the sample yields fewer than 200,000 clones. Sample: blood. The receptor set was obtained from a woman in her 30s in good health.

The chain employs TRBV5-1 and TRBJ1-2, with 9 positions matching TRBD1. V lost 4 bases and J lost 4; bases outside the gene matches: 11. Germline assignment: CDR1 SGHRS and CDR2 YFSETQ. This CDR3 comprises 16 residues. The CDR3 DNA is TGCGCCAGCAGCCGGGATCCGGGACAGGGATTCTATGGCTACACCTTC. Its translation: CASSRDPGQGFYGYTF.

This chain connects TRBV7-9 to TRBJ1-2; D perhaps matches TRBD1 (5 bases). The CDR3 loop spans 14 amino acids. Germline lookup yields CDR1 SEHNR and CDR2 FQNEAQ (reference sequence). Trimming shortened V by 1 base and J by 3 bases, and 9 bases separated the two germline ends. The CDR3 loop is CASSLVGHDYGYTF. The CDR3 nucleotides read TGTGCCAGCAGCTTAGTGGGGCACGACTATGGCTACACCTTC.

This rearrangement joins TRBV19 to TRBJ1-1; D uncertain. V lost 5 bases, J lost 1 base, and 5 bases lay in between. The germline V gene encodes CDR1 LNHDA and CDR2 SQIVND (reference sequence). The CDR3 is 12 amino acids. CDR3: CASSWKNTEAFF. CDR3 DNA: TGTGCCAGTAGTTGGAAGAACACTGAAGCTTTCTTT.

V usage is TRBV4-2 and J usage is TRBJ1-5; D ambiguous. The CDR3 consists of 13 residues. The V gene's germline CDR1 is LGHNA and CDR2 YNFKEQ. Trimming took off 0 bases at V and 8 bases at J, with 8 bases between the two ends. The CDR3 DNA reads TGTGCCAGCAGCCAAGAATTAGATAAGCCCCAGCATTTT. Its translation is CASSQELDKPQHF.

The CDR3 coding sequence is TGTGCCAGCTCACCATCTGCTACTAGCGCGGGGGATACGCAGTATTTT. It encodes CASSPSATSAGDTQYF. The J gene is TRBJ2-3, the V gene TRBV18; TRBD2 matches 7 bases. Trimming cost V 2 bases and J 6 bases; bases outside gene matches: 11. Germline-derived CDR1 and CDR2 are KGHSH and LQKENI. CDR3 size: 16 residues.

This sequence joins TRBV2 and TRBJ1-1; D unresolved. Germline V gene data show CDR1 as SNHLY and CDR2 as FYNNEI. Trimming removed 4 bases at V and 3 bases at J, with 12 bases between. This CDR3 spans 14 amino acids. For the CDR3, the DNA is TGTGCCAGCAGTGTCCCCCCCCCAGACACTGAAGCTTTCTTT. Amino acid sequence: CASSVPPPDTEAFF. The full variable domain, in which reference TRBV2 and TRBJ1-1 provide the parts outside the CDR3, is EPEVTQTPSHQVTQMGQEVILRCVPISNHLYFYWYRQILGQKVEFLVSFYNNEISEKSEIFDDQFSVERPDGSNFTLKIRSTKLEDSAMYFCASSVPPPDTEAFFGQGTRLTVV.

The rearrangement uses TRBV11-2 and TRBJ2-1, with 8 positions matching TRBD2. J lost 8 bases, V lost 5 bases, and 14 bases had no gene match. CDR3 length: 16 residues. The germline CDR1 and CDR2 sequences are SGHAT and FQNNGV. The CDR3 nucleotides are TGTGCCAGCAGCCGCACCGGGATTAGCGGGGATTATGAGCAGTTCTTC. Amino acids: CASSRTGISGDYEQFF.

The chain is built from TRBV27 and TRBJ1-1; D perhaps matches TRBD1 (6 bases). Trimming cost V 1 base and J 7 bases, with 10 bases left between them. Germline CDR1 MNHEY, CDR2 SMNVEV (reference sequence). This CDR3 is 13 amino acids long. The CDR3 spells CASSLWGGGEAFF. DNA for the CDR3: TGTGCCAGCAGTTTATGGGGAGGGGGTGAAGCTTTCTTT.

V gene TRBV28 combines with J gene TRBJ1-1; 7 nucleotides agree with TRBD1. This CDR3 spans 16 amino acids. Per the germline V gene, CDR1 is MDHEN and CDR2 is SYDVKM. Trimming removed 6 bases from V and 0 bases from J; junction bases left unmatched: 10. DNA of the CDR3: TGTGCCAGCAGCTATGACAGGGTGCCTATGAACACTGAAGCTTTCTTT. It specifies CASSYDRVPMNTEAFF.

The chain recombines TRBV11-1 with TRBJ1-1; tentative D call: TRBD1 (5 bases). Germline assignment: CDR1 SGHAT and CDR2 FQDESV (reference sequence). This CDR3 is built from 15 residues. V was pared by 2 bases and J by 1 base, with 11 bases between. Here the CDR3 DNA reads TGTGCCAGCAGCTTAAGGGGACCTCGGAACACTGAAGCTTTCTTT. The encoded protein is CASSLRGPRNTEAFF.

The rearrangement uses TRBV5-1 and TRBJ2-5; 7 nucleotides align to TRBD1. V lost 5 bases to trimming and J lost 5 bases; unmatched junction nucleotides: 12. The CDR3 totals 15 residues. Germline CDR1 and CDR2: SGHRS and YFSETQ. CDR3 DNA: TGCGCCAGCAGGGCCGGGACAGAGGGCTTCGAGACCCAGTACTTC. This translates into CASRAGTEGFETQYF.

This sequence joins TRBV10-3 and TRBJ2-7; tentative D call: TRBD1 (5 bases). V gave up 2 bases and J gave up 2 bases, with 7 bases separating them. Germline V gives CDR1 ENHRY, CDR2 SYGVKD. The CDR3 spans 13 residues. CDR3 residues: CAISEQGPYEQYF. The CDR3 DNA follows: TGTGCCATCAGTGAGCAGGGTCCCTACGAGCAGTACTTC.

This chain connects TRBV3-1 (or the pseudogene TRBV3-2) to TRBJ1-3; D unresolved. Germline values: CDR1 LGHDT, CDR2 YNNKEL (reference sequence). The CDR3 totals 12 residues. The germline V and J ends were trimmed by 3 bases and 1 base, with 1 base remaining between them. CDR3 nucleotide sequence: TGTGCCAGCAGCCATTCTGGAAACACCATATATTTT. Protein sequence: CASSHSGNTIYF.

The chain is built from TRBV30 and TRBJ2-7, with unresolved D. V lost 0 bases and J lost 0, with 12 bases in between. Per germline, CDR1 GTSNPN and CDR2 SVGIG (reference sequence). This CDR3 is built from 15 residues. The CDR3 DNA reads as TGTGCCTGGAGTGTCGGCAGATCCATCTCCTACGAGCAGTACTTC. This encodes CAWSVGRSISYEQYF. Full variable domain (rest looked up from reference TRBV30 and TRBJ2-7): SQTIHQWPATLVQPVGSPLSLECTVEGTSNPNLYWYRQAAGRGLQLLFYSVGIGQISSEVPQNLSASRPQDRQFILSSKKLLLSDSGFYLCAWSVGRSISYEQYFGPGTRLTVT.

The rearrangement joins TRBV27 to TRBJ1-1; weak D call: TRBD1 (6 bases). This CDR3 spans 14 amino acids. Germline CDR1 reads MNHEY; CDR2 reads SMNVEV (reference sequence). V was shortened by 2 bases and J by 1 base, with 8 bases between the two germline ends. CDR3 sequence reads: CASSLARGNTEAFF. CDR3 bases: TGTGCCAGCAGTTTAGCCAGGGGGAACACTGAAGCTTTCTTT.

The V gene is TRBV4-2, the J gene TRBJ1-1; TRBD1 aligns across 7 bases. V was clipped by 1 base and J by 2 bases; unmatched bases: 4. The length of the CDR3 is 15 residues. Germline loops: CDR1 LGHNA, CDR2 YNFKEQ. CDR3 sequence: CASSQAGTDNTEAFF. CDR3 sequence (DNA): TGTGCCAGCAGCCAAGCAGGGACAGACAACACTGAAGCTTTCTTT.

The V and J genes are TRBV28 and TRBJ1-1; weak D call: TRBD1 (6 bases). The CDR3 contains 15 residues. V dropped 3 bases and J dropped 1 base, with 12 bases sitting between them. The germline V gene has CDR1 MDHEN and CDR2 SYDVKM. Here the CDR3 DNA reads TGTGCCAGCAGTTTTGTAGGACAGCCGAACACTGAAGCTTTCTTT. Translation gives CASSFVGQPNTEAFF.

The chain uses TRBV7-6 and TRBJ1-2; 8 nucleotides line up with TRBD1. Trimming took 4 bases from V and 4 from J; bases not matched to a gene: 11. CDR1 is SGHVS and CDR2 is FNYEAQ in the germline V gene. CDR3 length equals 16 residues. The CDR3 DNA is TGTGCCAGCAGCTCCACGCCGGGACAGGCGGGCTATGGCTACACCTTC. It translates to CASSSTPGQAGYGYTF.

The chain combines TRBV5-1 with TRBJ2-2; 12 nucleotides line up with TRBD1. This CDR3 has 18 residues. The germline CDR1 and CDR2 sequences are SGHRS and YFSETQ. V lost 3 bases and J lost 2; bases outside the gene matches: 8. Written as DNA, the CDR3 is TGCGCCAGCAGCTACCCCCGGGACAGGGGGCTTAACACCGGGGAGCTGTTTTTT. Its protein product is CASSYPRDRGLNTGELFF.

The chain carries TRBV6-5 and TRBJ2-3; D gene ambiguous. The CDR3 has 14 residues. Germline lookup yields CDR1 MNHEY and CDR2 SVGAGI. Trimming removed 5 bases from V and 1 base from J, with 10 bases in between. Here the CDR3 DNA reads TGTGCCAGCAGTCCCATCCAGGGCACAGATACGCAGTATTTT. It yields the protein CASSPIQGTDTQYF.

The CDR3 DNA is TGCGCCAGCAGCCGGAAGACGGTAAGAGAGGTACGCGGCTACACCTTC. It codes for CASSRKTVREVRGYTF. The V call is TRBV4-3, the J call TRBJ1-2; D gene uncertain. Germline loops: CDR1 LGHNA, CDR2 YSLEER. V was trimmed by 4 bases and J by 8 bases, leaving 23 bases between them. The CDR3 has 16 amino acids.

The chain couples TRBV19 to TRBJ1-2; D not resolved. The CDR3 runs 14 residues. V lost 5 bases and J lost 5, with 15 bases in between. Looked up from germline, CDR1 is LNHDA and CDR2 is SQIVND (reference sequence). This CDR3 reads CASSLSSSFYGYTF. The CDR3 DNA is TGTGCCAGTAGTCTATCCAGTTCATTTTATGGCTACACCTTC.

The gene calls are TRBV2 and TRBJ1-2; perhaps TRBD1 as D (6 bases). This CDR3 contains 15 residues. With 10 bases removed from V and 8 bases from J, the gap between germline ends came to 26 bases. Germline V gene data show CDR1 as SNHLY and CDR2 as FYNNEI. CDR3 amino acids: CAILLVGAEGNGYTF. As DNA, the CDR3 is TGTGCCATACTCCTTGTGGGGGCAGAGGGGAACGGCTACACCTTC.

V gene TRBV27 combines with J gene TRBJ1-5; D is unresolved. V was pared by 3 bases and J by 4 bases, with 10 bases between. This CDR3 comprises 14 residues. Germline CDR1 MNHEY, CDR2 SMNVEV (reference sequence). CDR3: CASSFSWRNQPQHF. The CDR3 bases are TGTGCCAGCAGTTTTAGTTGGAGGAATCAGCCCCAGCATTTT.

This sequence joins TRBV19 and TRBJ2-2; TRBD1 aligns across 10 bases. Looked up from germline, CDR1 is LNHDA and CDR2 is SQIVND (reference sequence). Germline trimming cut 5 bases from V and 3 bases from J; bases unmatched to any gene: 9. The CDR3 spans 17 residues. The CDR3: CASSLPGTGDDTGELFF. The DNA for the CDR3 is TGTGCCAGTAGTTTACCCGGGACAGGGGATGACACCGGGGAGCTGTTTTTT.

V and J are TRBV6-6 and TRBJ1-2; tentative D call: TRBD1 (5 bases). The CDR3 loop spans 16 amino acids. Germline V gene data show CDR1 as MNHNY and CDR2 as SVGAGI (reference sequence). The ends were cut back, 8 bases at V and 4 bases at J, with 23 bases in the middle. This CDR3 reads CASYRGALIVGYGYTF. CDR3 in DNA: TGTGCCAGCTACCGAGGGGCCCTCATTGTCGGCTATGGCTACACCTTC.

The CDR3 is CASSMGPGDEQYF. The CDR3 DNA reads TGTGCCAGTAGTATGGGGCCGGGGGACGAGCAGTACTTC. This rearrangement joins TRBV19 to TRBJ2-7, with D tentatively TRBD2 (6 bases). The CDR3 has 13 residues. V lost 3 bases, J lost 5 bases, and 11 bases lay in between. Germline V gene lookup returns CDR1 LNHDA and CDR2 SQIVND (reference sequence).

The chain has TRBV6-2 or TRBV6-3 and TRBJ1-4, with D perhaps matching TRBD1 (5 bases). V was pared by 2 bases and J by 4 bases, with 17 bases between. Germline V gene data show CDR1 as MNHEY and CDR2 as SVGEGT. This CDR3 is built from 17 residues. The CDR3 sequence: CASSYPETDSYNEKLFF. The CDR3 bases are TGTGCCAGCAGTTACCCGGAGACAGACAGTTATAATGAAAAACTGTTTTTT.

The V gene is TRBV3-1 (or the pseudogene TRBV3-2), the J gene TRBJ1-3; no definite D call. The germline V gene has CDR1 LGHDT and CDR2 YNNKEL (reference sequence). Trimming took off 5 bases at V and 4 bases at J, with 9 bases between the two ends. The CDR3 sequence is 13 residues long. CDR3 in amino acids: CASSFQGGNTIYF. The CDR3 DNA sequence: TGTGCCAGCAGCTTCCAAGGCGGAAACACCATATATTTT.

V is TRBV15 and J is TRBJ2-7; D not resolved. Trimming left V 0 bases short and J 0 bases short, with 15 bases between. This CDR3 has 17 amino acids. In germline, CDR1 is LNHNV, CDR2 YYDKDF (reference sequence). The CDR3: CATSRDYSKRSSYEQYF. The CDR3 nucleotides read TGTGCCACCAGCAGAGATTATTCCAAACGGAGCTCCTACGAGCAGTACTTC. The full variable domain, its missing parts supplied by reference TRBV15 and TRBJ2-7, is DAMVIQNPRYQVTQFGKPVTLSCSQTLNHNVMYWYQQKSSQAPKLLFHYYDKDFNNEADTPDNFQSRRPNTSFCFLDIRSPGLGDTAMYLCATSRDYSKRSSYEQYFGPGTRLTVT.

The J gene is TRBJ1-2, the V gene TRBV4-3, with a possible D match to TRBD1 (5 bases). Trimming removed 1 base from V and 2 bases from J, with 14 bases in between. This CDR3 has 16 residues. Germline CDR1 LGHNA, CDR2 YSLEER. The CDR3: CASSQASSGQNYGYTF. In DNA form, the CDR3 reads TGCGCCAGCAGCCAAGCTTCGTCGGGGCAGAACTATGGCTACACCTTC.

In DNA, the CDR3 is TGTGCCAGCAGTTACTCAGAGGGGAGAACTGAAGCTTTCTTT. Its protein product is CASSYSEGRTEAFF. The gene calls are TRBV6-2 or TRBV6-3 and TRBJ1-1; D is perhaps TRBD1 (5 bases). Trimming removed 0 bases at V and 5 bases at J, with 10 bases between. Germline V gene sequence: CDR1 MNHEY, CDR2 SVGEGT. The CDR3 extends over 14 amino acids.